This T cell receptor (beta chain) appears in the sequencing data of a study of T-cell memory formation after mild COVID-19. Employing constant-segment primers, 5'RACE generated TCR alpha and TCR beta cDNA libraries bearing sample barcodes and UMIs. TCRdb re-called the 5' RACE reads through MiXCR, storing one row per CDR3 protein. The sample lists over 150,000 distinct CDR3 sequences, 15% to 20% seen once, with approximately 4% in the top ten. As for this clonotype: Its antigen is unidentified.

The study's findings and limits: Pre-infection memory harbored some responding clones, suggesting cross-reactive memory joined. The study found balanced CD4/CD8 in clones contracting day 15 to 85 and a CD4+ lean in later expanders. Contracting CD4+ clones sat mainly in CM and EM; CD8+ in EMRA.

Trimming removed 3 bases at V and 4 bases at J, with 16 bases between. The V gene's germline CDR1 is MNHNS and CDR2 SASEGT. The CDR3 covers 17 residues. The receptor was derived from a man aged 18 to 30 who had mild COVID-19 (a few samples of this study predate the infection). Cell type and time point are not known. The specimen sequenced was PBMCs or a T cell subset sorted from them (not recorded which). The gene calls are TRBV6-1 and TRBJ1-6; a possible D gene is TRBD1 (5 bases). The CDR3: CASSDIPGTLYNSPLHF. The CDR3 DNA reads TGTGCCAGCAGTGATATCCCAGGGACTCTTTATAATTCACCCCTCCACTTT.